These T cell receptor beta chains were read from a single sample in a study of cytomegalovirus exposure and HLA in healthy donors. Measured with immunoSEQ multiplex PCR; TCRdb has only the in-frame clones, and not every one. The sample has 150,000 to 200,000 clones; around 80% are singletons. The specimen was PBMCs. Receptors originate from a woman in her thirties or forties in good health and CMV-seropositive. Both conserved end residues are part of each CDR3. The D gene is left open where the match is weak. Size is omitted from some rows. Given values are once, few, many or a class for expanded clones.

D gene	J gene	V gene	clone size	CDR3 protein	CDR3 DNA
TRBD1	TRBJ1-2	TRBV19	.	CASSTRTGSSSNYGYTF	TGTGCCAGTAGTACCCGGACAGGGAGCAGTTCTAACTATGGCTACACCTTC
.	TRBJ1-1	TRBV11-2	once	CASSSDGGAGGAFF	TGTGCCAGCAGCTCGGATGGGGGGGCGGGAGGAGCTTTCTTT
TRBD1	TRBJ2-1	TRBV28	.	CASSYVTGGSYNEQFF	TGTGCCAGCAGTTATGTGACAGGGGGCTCCTACAATGAGCAGTTCTTC
TRBD2	TRBJ2-7	TRBV9	once	CASSVGLAGSYEQYF	TGTGCCAGCAGCGTAGGACTAGCGGGTTCCTACGAGCAGTACTTC
.	TRBJ1-1	TRBV9	.	CASSVASRTEAFF	TGTGCCAGCAGCGTAGCTAGCCGCACTGAAGCTTTCTTT
TRBD2	TRBJ2-1	TRBV5-1	.	CASSWSGGSSYNEQFF	TGCGCCAGCAGCTGGAGCGGGGGTAGCTCCTACAATGAGCAGTTCTTC
.	TRBJ2-2	TRBV28	.	CASSPPAGGTGELLF	TGTGCCAGCAGCCCCCCGGCAGGTGGCACCGGGGAGCTGCTTTTT
.	TRBJ2-5	TRBV6-1	.	CASSQGSGQETQYF	TGTGCCAGCAGCCAGGGTAGCGGTCAAGAGACCCAGTACTTC
TRBD2	TRBJ2-1	TRBV4-2	.	CASSQAVASGRYNEQFF	TGTGCCAGCAGCCAAGCCGTGGCTAGCGGGAGATACAATGAGCAGTTCTTC
.	TRBJ2-3	TRBV4-1	once	CASSLPADTQYF	TGCGCCAGCAGCCTTCCAGCAGATACGCAGTATTTT
.	TRBJ2-7	TRBV7-2	.	CASSLPSTYEQYF	TGTGCCAGCAGCTTACCAAGCACCTACGAGCAGTACTTC
.	TRBJ1-1	TRBV4-1	.	CASSQDWAATEAFF	TGCGCCAGCAGCCAAGATTGGGCCGCCACTGAAGCTTTCTTT
TRBD1	TRBJ2-7	TRBV7-9	.	CASSPDRGGEQYF	TGTGCCAGCAGCCCTGACAGGGGTGGCGAGCAGTACTTC
TRBD1	TRBJ1-4	TRBV5-1	few	CASSPDRALTNEKLFF	TGCGCCAGCAGCCCCGACAGGGCCCTAACTAATGAAAAACTGTTTTTT